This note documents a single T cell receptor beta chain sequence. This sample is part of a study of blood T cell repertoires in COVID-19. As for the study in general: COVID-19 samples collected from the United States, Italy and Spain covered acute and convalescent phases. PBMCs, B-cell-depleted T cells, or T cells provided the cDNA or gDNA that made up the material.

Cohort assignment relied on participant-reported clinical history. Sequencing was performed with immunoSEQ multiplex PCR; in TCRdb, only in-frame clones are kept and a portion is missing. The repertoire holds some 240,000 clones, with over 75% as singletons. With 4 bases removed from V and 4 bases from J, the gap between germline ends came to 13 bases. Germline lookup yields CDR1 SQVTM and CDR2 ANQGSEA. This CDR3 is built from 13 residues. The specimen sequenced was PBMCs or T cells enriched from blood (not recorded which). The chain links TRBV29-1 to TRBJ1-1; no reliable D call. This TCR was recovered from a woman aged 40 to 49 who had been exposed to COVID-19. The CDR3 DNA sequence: TGCAGCGTTGTATCAGAAATGTTCACTGAAGCTTTCTTT. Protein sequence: CSVVSEMFTEAFF.